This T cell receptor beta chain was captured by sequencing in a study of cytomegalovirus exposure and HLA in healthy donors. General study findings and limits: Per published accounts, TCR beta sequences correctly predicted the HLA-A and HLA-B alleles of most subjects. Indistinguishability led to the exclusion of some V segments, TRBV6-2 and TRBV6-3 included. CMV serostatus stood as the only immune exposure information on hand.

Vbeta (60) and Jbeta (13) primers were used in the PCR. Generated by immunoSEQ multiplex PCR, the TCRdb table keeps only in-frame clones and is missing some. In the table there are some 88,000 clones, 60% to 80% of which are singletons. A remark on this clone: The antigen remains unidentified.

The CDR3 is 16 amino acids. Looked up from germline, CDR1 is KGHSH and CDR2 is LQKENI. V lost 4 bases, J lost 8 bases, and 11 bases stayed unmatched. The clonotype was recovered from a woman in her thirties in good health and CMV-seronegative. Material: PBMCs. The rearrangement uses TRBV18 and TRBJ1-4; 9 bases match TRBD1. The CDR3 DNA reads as TGTGCCAGCTCACTAGCTGGGACAGGGAAACGGGAAAAACTGTTTTTT. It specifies CASSLAGTGKREKLFF.